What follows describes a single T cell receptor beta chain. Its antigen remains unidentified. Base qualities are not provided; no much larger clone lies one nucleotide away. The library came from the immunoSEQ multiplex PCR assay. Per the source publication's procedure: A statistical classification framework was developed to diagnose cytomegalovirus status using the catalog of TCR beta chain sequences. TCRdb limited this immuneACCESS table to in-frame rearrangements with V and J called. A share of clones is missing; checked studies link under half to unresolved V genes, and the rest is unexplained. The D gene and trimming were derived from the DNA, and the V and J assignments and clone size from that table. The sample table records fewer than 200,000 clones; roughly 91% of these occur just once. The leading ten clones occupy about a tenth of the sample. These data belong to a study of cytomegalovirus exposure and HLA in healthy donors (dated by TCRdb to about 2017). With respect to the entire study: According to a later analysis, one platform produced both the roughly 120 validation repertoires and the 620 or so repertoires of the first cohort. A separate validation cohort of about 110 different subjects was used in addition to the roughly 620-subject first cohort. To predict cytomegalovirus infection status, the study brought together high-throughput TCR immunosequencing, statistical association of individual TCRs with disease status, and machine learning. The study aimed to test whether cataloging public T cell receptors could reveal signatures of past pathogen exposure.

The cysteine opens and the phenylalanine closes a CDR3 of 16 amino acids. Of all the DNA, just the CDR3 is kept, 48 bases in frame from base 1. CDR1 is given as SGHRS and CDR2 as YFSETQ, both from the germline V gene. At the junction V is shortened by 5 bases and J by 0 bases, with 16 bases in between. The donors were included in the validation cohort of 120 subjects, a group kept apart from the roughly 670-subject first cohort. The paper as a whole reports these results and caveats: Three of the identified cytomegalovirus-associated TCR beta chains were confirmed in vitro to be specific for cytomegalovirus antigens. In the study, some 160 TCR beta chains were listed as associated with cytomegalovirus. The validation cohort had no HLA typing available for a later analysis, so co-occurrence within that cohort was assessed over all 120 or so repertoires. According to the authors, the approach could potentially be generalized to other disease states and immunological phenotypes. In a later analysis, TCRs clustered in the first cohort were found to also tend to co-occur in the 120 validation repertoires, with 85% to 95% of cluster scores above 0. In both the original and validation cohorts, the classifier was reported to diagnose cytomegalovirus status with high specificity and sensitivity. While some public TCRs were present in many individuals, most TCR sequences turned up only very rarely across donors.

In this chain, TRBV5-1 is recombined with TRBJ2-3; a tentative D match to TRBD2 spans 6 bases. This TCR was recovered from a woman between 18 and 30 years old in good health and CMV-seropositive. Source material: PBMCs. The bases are TGCGCCAGCAGAAGGCTAGGGGAGGAGAGCACAGATACGCAGTATTTT. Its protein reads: CASRRLGEESTDTQYF.